The clone carrying this TCR beta chain was detected only a few times. PCR amplification relied on 60 Vbeta primers (plus 13 Jbeta primers). The method was immunoSEQ multiplex PCR; TCRdb's version includes in-frame clones alone and lacks a portion of them. The sample contains roughly 180,000 clones, around 80% of which appear only once. CDR1 and CDR2 from the germline V gene are SGHRS and YFSETQ. The CDR3 covers 15 residues. The V segment lost 4 bases and the J segment 0 bases; nucleotides outside the gene matches: 5. These data originate in a study of cytomegalovirus exposure and HLA in healthy donors.

The receptor was isolated from a woman aged 50 to 65 in good health and CMV-seropositive. The rearrangement uses TRBV5-1 and TRBJ2-3; 7 nucleotides match TRBD1. Sequencing was performed on PBMCs. The DNA for the CDR3 is TGCGCCAGCAGCGTACAGGGGCCAAGCACAGATACGCAGTATTTT. It yields the protein CASSVQGPSTDTQYF.